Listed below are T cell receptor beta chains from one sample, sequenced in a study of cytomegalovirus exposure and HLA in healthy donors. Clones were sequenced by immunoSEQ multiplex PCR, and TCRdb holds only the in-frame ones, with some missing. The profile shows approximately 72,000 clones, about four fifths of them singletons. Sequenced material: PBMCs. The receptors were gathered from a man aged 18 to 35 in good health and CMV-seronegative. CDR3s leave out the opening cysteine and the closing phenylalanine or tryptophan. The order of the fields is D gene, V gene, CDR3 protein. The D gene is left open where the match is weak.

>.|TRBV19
ASRLLGGDTQY
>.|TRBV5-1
ASSLELVLNTGELF
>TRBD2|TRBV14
ASSPQTLTSGGPLVYEQY
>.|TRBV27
ASKLSPSVGNTIY
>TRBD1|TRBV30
AWSAGQGTWETQY
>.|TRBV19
ASSPPPEVTQY
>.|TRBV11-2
ASSLAGLDTDTQY
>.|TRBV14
ASSLKTVTGELF
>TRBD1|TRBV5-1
ASSLEGAGPQH
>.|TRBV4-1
ASSQASEGSKQY
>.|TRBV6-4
ASSEVAGNYNEQF
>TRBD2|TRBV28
TSGRASSYEQY
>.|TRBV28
ASSLRALGAESEAF
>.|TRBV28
ASRTQGSAGANVLT
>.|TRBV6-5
ASTVTGTAEDYT